This T cell receptor beta chain was obtained from a study of cytomegalovirus exposure and HLA in healthy donors. Study as a whole: Earlier findings included approximately 120 million unique TCR beta sequences obtained from 150 million to 200 million T cells. Points from the study as a whole: TRBV6-2, TRBV6-3 and other indistinguishable V segments were excluded.

Note on this clone: What it recognizes is unknown.

Vbeta (60) and Jbeta (13) primers were used in the PCR. TCRdb's copy holds only in-frame clones and misses some; the assay was immunoSEQ multiplex PCR. Altogether 210,000 or so clones are present, over 75% being singletons, with the ten largest covering more than 8.5%. V was trimmed by 2 bases and J by 7 bases, leaving 8 bases between them. Germline CDR1 is SGHVS and CDR2 is FQNEAQ. This CDR3 contains 12 residues. The chain joins TRBV7-8 to TRBJ1-1, with a possible D match to TRBD1 (5 bases). The sample consisted of PBMCs. The receptor was isolated from a woman in her 50s in good health and CMV-seropositive. The CDR3 region is CASSLRGSEAFF. DNA for the CDR3: TGTGCCAGCAGCTTAAGGGGCAGTGAAGCTTTCTTT.